What follows is one TCR beta chain and its context. Its antigen is currently unknown. A much larger clone differs from this one at a single base, so this may be a read error. Other DNA sequences from this sample encode an identical CDR3 as well. 13 Jbeta primers and 60 Vbeta primers were used for the PCR. TCRdb keeps only in-frame clones here, not all; method: immunoSEQ multiplex PCR. The data show 150,000 to 200,000 clones, roughly four fifths seen once. These data come from a study of cytomegalovirus exposure and HLA in healthy donors. Looking at the study overall: In an early release, HLA-typed donors contributed about 80 million unique TCR sequences.

Points from the study as a whole: Being productive about 87% or about 30% of the time was typical of most TCR beta V segments in an earlier analysis. The authors listed 164 TCR beta chains as cytomegalovirus-associated.

V lost 0 bases and J 7 bases, leaving 12 bases between the germline ends. Germline CDR1 and CDR2: LGHNA and YNFKEQ. The CDR3 has 15 residues. The TCR originated in a middle-aged man in good health and CMV-seronegative. The chain is built from TRBV4-2 and TRBJ2-2, with a weak D call TRBD2 (5 bases). The sequenced sample consisted of PBMCs. CDR3 nucleotide sequence: TGTGCCAGCAGCCAAGATGAGGGTACCAGCGGGGAGCTGTTTTTT. Protein: CASSQDEGTSGELFF.